This TCR beta chain emerged from a study of a mutant IDH1 vaccine in newly diagnosed glioma. Study-wide context: Vaccine dosing followed radiotherapy by 4-6 weeks, or accompanied temozolomide cycles. Receipt of radiotherapy, temozolomide, or both preceded the study, and most received both. Week 47 marked visit V13, whereas week 35 marked visit V12.

Specified time point: week 47, end of study. Each dose delivered 300 ug of mutant IDH1 20-mer peptide subcutaneously with imiquimod. Patients carried new grade 3 or 4 IDH1-mutant astrocytomas lacking nuclear ATRX. Profiling relied on immunoSEQ multiplex PCR, and the TCRdb table lists in-frame clones only, not all of them. The data hold approximately 50,000 clones, with under 85% observed a single time. This clone was detected once. What it binds is not known. V was clipped by 2 bases and J by 6 bases; unmatched bases: 9. From germline, CDR1 is SGHRS and CDR2 YFSETQ. The CDR3 extends over 16 amino acids.

V and J are TRBV5-1 and TRBJ2-1; 9 bases are shared with TRBD2. The TCR was taken from a woman between 45 and 60 years old with glioma. Here the sequenced sample was PBMCs, taken from a glioma patient whose treatment included an IDH1 peptide vaccine. The CDR3 loop is CASSFELAGATNEQFF. CDR3 bases: TGCGCCAGCAGCTTTGAACTAGCGGGTGCGACCAATGAGCAGTTCTTC. The full variable domain, in which reference TRBV5-1 and TRBJ2-1 provide the parts outside the CDR3, is KAGVTQTPRYLIKTRGQQVTLSCSPISGHRSVSWYQQTPGQGLQFLFEYFSETQRNKGNFPGRFSGRQFSNSRSEMNVSTLELGDSALYLCASSFELAGATNEQFFGPGTRLTVL.